A selection of T cell receptor beta chains follows, all from one sample in a study of cytomegalovirus exposure and HLA in healthy donors. Repertoires were generated with immunoSEQ multiplex PCR, while TCRdb's copy carries only in-frame clones and drops some. The table shows over 150,000 clones, with about 80% occurring only once. Sequencing input: PBMCs. The origin of the receptors is a man aged 25-45 years in good health and CMV-seronegative. Both conserved end residues are part of each CDR3. A D gene is named only where the DNA matches it firmly. Part of the rows lack a size; the others show once, few, many or a class for expanded clones.

V gene	J gene	clone size	D gene	CDR3 protein	CDR3 DNA
TRBV5-1	TRBJ2-7	NA	TRBD2	CASSLLTSGGPSSYEQYF	TGCGCCAGCAGCTTACTGACTAGCGGGGGCCCCAGCTCCTACGAGCAGTACTTC
TRBV28	TRBJ1-2	NA	TRBD1	CATPRDRANSNYGYTF	TGTGCCACCCCCCGGGACAGAGCCAATTCGAACTATGGCTACACCTTC
TRBV6-1	TRBJ2-1	once	TRBD2	CASSDGTTPADEQFF	TGTGCCAGCAGTGACGGGACTACGCCGGCTGATGAGCAGTTCTTC
TRBV7-6	TRBJ2-5	NA	NA	CASRPWGGGETQYF	TGTGCCAGCCGCCCGTGGGGCGGTGGGGAGACCCAGTACTTC
TRBV30	TRBJ1-6	NA	NA	CAWSVREPIHNSPLHF	TGTGCCTGGAGTGTACGGGAACCTATCCATAATTCACCCCTCCACTTT
TRBV6-1	TRBJ1-1	few	NA	CASSRQRGTEAFF	TGTGCCAGCAGTCGACAGCGCGGCACTGAAGCTTTCTTT
TRBV6-5	TRBJ1-1	NA	NA	CASSYEAGGITEAFF	TGTGCCAGCAGTTACGAGGCGGGGGGAATCACTGAAGCTTTCTTT
TRBV15	TRBJ2-2	NA	NA	CATSSEFTGELFF	TGTGCCACCAGCAGCGAGTTCACCGGGGAGCTGTTTTTT
TRBV7-3	TRBJ1-1	once	TRBD1	CASSLTGAYKGDTEAFF	TGTGCCAGCAGCTTGACAGGGGCATACAAGGGGGACACTGAAGCTTTCTTT
TRBV5-4	TRBJ2-7	NA	NA	CASSFRPSSYEQYF	TGTGCCAGCAGCTTTCGCCCCAGCTCCTACGAGCAGTACTTC
TRBV28	TRBJ2-2	NA	TRBD1	CASSPGQGIRELFF	TGTGCCAGCAGCCCGGGACAGGGAATTAGGGAGCTGTTTTTT
TRBV6-5	TRBJ2-2	NA	NA	CASSYMLGELFF	TGTGCCAGCAGTTACATGTTAGGGGAGCTGTTTTTT
TRBV5-6	TRBJ1-5	few	NA	CASSPTGGHQPQHF	TGTGCCAGCAGCCCGACAGGAGGACATCAGCCCCAGCATTTT
TRBV6-1	TRBJ1-1	few	NA	CASSDSVTEAFF	TGTGCCAGCAGTGACTCAGTCACTGAAGCTTTCTTT
TRBV11-1	TRBJ1-2	NA	TRBD1	CASSLDRDYGYTF	TGTGCCAGCAGTCTCGACAGGGACTATGGCTACACCTTC
TRBV27	TRBJ1-3	few	NA	CASSLTVGNTIYF	TGTGCCAGCAGTTTGACAGTCGGAAACACCATATATTTT
TRBV5-8	TRBJ2-7	NA	TRBD1	CASETGLGYEQYF	TGTGCCAGCGAGACAGGGTTGGGCTACGAGCAGTACTTC
TRBV9	TRBJ2-3	NA	NA	CASSVSGGRADTQYF	TGTGCCAGCAGCGTGTCTGGGGGCCGAGCAGATACGCAGTATTTT
TRBV28	TRBJ2-4	NA	TRBD1	CASGIGDRGSGKNIQYF	TGTGCCAGCGGAATTGGGGACAGGGGGTCAGGCAAAAACATTCAGTACTTC
TRBV2	TRBJ2-3	NA	NA	CASREVSLTDTQYF	TGTGCCAGCAGGGAAGTGTCCCTCACAGATACGCAGTATTTT
TRBV15	TRBJ2-7	few	TRBD2	CATSTRAGGLYLEQYF	TGTGCCACCAGCACAAGAGCGGGAGGGCTGTACCTCGAGCAGTACTTC
TRBV18	TRBJ2-7	NA	NA	CASSPLPGVKASTYEQYF	TGTGCCAGCTCACCACTGCCGGGGGTGAAGGCTTCCACCTACGAGCAGTACTTC
TRBV7-9	TRBJ2-1	NA	TRBD1	CASSKPDRINEQFF	TGTGCCAGCAGCAAACCGGACAGGATAAATGAGCAGTTCTTC
TRBV7-9	TRBJ1-1	NA	TRBD1	CAYRGQTEAFF	TGTGCCTACAGGGGGCAAACTGAAGCTTTCTTT
TRBV5-1	TRBJ2-5	NA	TRBD1	CASSSGQGVAETQYF	TGCGCCAGCAGCTCCGGACAGGGAGTGGCGGAGACCCAGTACTTC
TRBV5-1	TRBJ2-5	NA	TRBD2	CASSFLASGRGETQYF	TGCGCCAGCAGCTTTTTGGCTAGCGGGAGAGGGGAGACCCAGTACTTC
TRBV6-5	TRBJ2-2	few	TRBD1	CATRDRGTGELFF	TGTGCCACCCGGGACAGGGGGACCGGGGAGCTGTTTTTT
TRBV27	TRBJ1-2	NA	TRBD1	CASSSRQGAYGYTF	TGTGCCAGCAGTTCGCGACAGGGGGCCTATGGCTACACCTTC
TRBV30	TRBJ2-7	few	TRBD1	CACSGTGFYEQYF	TGTGCCTGTTCCGGGACAGGCTTCTACGAGCAGTACTTC
TRBV28	TRBJ2-5	NA	TRBD2	CASSLYSSGRREETQYF	TGTGCCAGCAGTTTATATAGTAGCGGGAGACGGGAGGAGACCCAGTACTTC
TRBV7-2	TRBJ1-6	NA	NA	CASSLGLPPLHF	TGTGCCAGCAGCTTAGGACTTCCACCCCTCCACTTT
TRBV21-1	TRBJ1-2	NA	NA	CASSQGQGSGYTF	TGTGCCAGCAGCCAGGGACAGGGGAGTGGCTACACCTTC
TRBV13	TRBJ2-3	NA	NA	CASSLALLSTDTQYF	TGTGCCAGCAGCTTAGCCCTCTTAAGCACAGATACGCAGTATTTT
TRBV7-9	TRBJ1-5	NA	NA	CASSLTGGDQPQHF	TGTGCCAGCAGCTTAACCGGGGGGGATCAGCCCCAGCATTTT
TRBV12-2	TRBJ2-6	NA	NA	CASRLGGGREPSGANVLTF	TGTGCAAGTCGCTTAGGGGGCGGAAGGGAACCCTCTGGGGCCAACGTCCTGACTTTC
TRBV28	TRBJ2-1	NA	NA	CASSLWAASYNEQFF	TGTGCCAGCAGTTTATGGGCGGCCTCCTACAATGAGCAGTTCTTC
TRBV7-9	TRBJ1-6	NA	NA	CASSPGMGGRLSYNSPLHF	TGTGCCAGCAGCCCCGGGATGGGCGGAAGGCTTTCCTATAATTCACCCCTCCACTTT
TRBV10-3	TRBJ1-2	NA	TRBD1	CAISEPAPGTGQQANYGYTF	TGTGCCATCAGTGAGCCCGCCCCGGGGACAGGGCAGCAGGCTAACTATGGCTACACCTTC
TRBV9	TRBJ2-2	once	TRBD1	CASSPDRGKIGELFF	TGTGCCAGCAGCCCAGACAGGGGAAAGATCGGGGAGCTGTTTTTT
TRBV5-1	TRBJ2-5	few	TRBD1	CASSLGQAETQYF	TGCGCCAGCAGCCTAGGACAGGCGGAGACCCAGTACTTC
TRBV7-9	TRBJ1-4	NA	NA	CASSPGGFWGTTNEKLFF	TGTGCCAGCAGCCCAGGAGGGTTTTGGGGTACAACTAATGAAAAACTGTTTTTT
TRBV27	TRBJ2-7	NA	TRBD1	CASSSGQASYEQYF	TGTGCCAGCAGTTCGGGACAGGCCTCCTACGAGCAGTACTTC
TRBV14	TRBJ1-5	NA	NA	CASSHPGTQPQHF	TGTGCCAGCAGCCACCCGGGGACACAGCCCCAGCATTTT
TRBV9	TRBJ2-3	once	NA	CASSLRSLATSTDTQYF	TGTGCCAGTAGCCTTCGAAGTCTAGCGACTAGCACAGATACGCAGTATTTT
TRBV5-1	TRBJ2-6	NA	NA	CASSLASGANVLTF	TGCGCCAGCAGCTTAGCCTCTGGGGCCAACGTCCTGACTTTC
TRBV5-1	TRBJ2-7	NA	TRBD1	CASSLGDSLYEQYF	TGCGCCAGCAGCTTGGGGGACAGCCTCTACGAGCAGTACTTC
TRBV5-1	TRBJ1-1	NA	NA	CASSPTGRGAQTEAFF	TGCGCCAGCAGCCCAACGGGACGGGGGGCGCAAACTGAAGCTTTCTTT
TRBV5-1	TRBJ1-4	NA	TRBD1	CASSLGTGGLTNEKLFF	TGCGCCAGCAGCTTGGGGACAGGAGGGCTAACAAATGAAAAACTGTTTTTT
TRBV27	TRBJ2-3	NA	NA	CASGLGAADTDTQYF	TGTGCCAGCGGCCTCGGTGCGGCCGACACAGATACGCAGTATTTT
TRBV29-1	TRBJ2-6	NA	NA	CSVRGGRSSGANVLTF	TGCAGCGTCCGGGGAGGACGGTCCTCTGGGGCCAACGTCCTGACTTTC
TRBV5-1	TRBJ2-7	NA	NA	CASSLAADGGSEQYF	TGCGCCAGCAGCTTGGCAGCGGACGGCGGTTCCGAGCAGTACTTC